The entry below describes one T cell receptor beta chain. This entry belongs to a study of shared clonotypes between healthy human individuals. Clones were read by immunoSEQ multiplex PCR, and TCRdb kept only the in-frame ones, dropping some. Found here are around 2,100,000 clones, approximately 95% of them singletons; the top ten hold 1% to 1.5%. Terminally differentiated effector memory CD45RA+ cells were excluded by CCR7 positive selection of CD45RO-negative cells. The CDR3 loop spans 14 amino acids. CDR1 and CDR2 from the germline V gene are LNHDA and SQIVND (reference sequence). The receptor was derived from a man younger than 30 in good health. Input material: naive CD8+ T cells sorted from blood. V usage is TRBV19 and J usage is TRBJ1-2; the D gene is possibly TRBD1 (5 bases). This CDR3 is CPKKKSGKGYGYTF. In DNA, the CDR3 is TGTCCCAAGAAGAAATCAGGGAAGGGCTATGGCTACACCTTC.